This T cell receptor beta chain is drawn from a study of blood T cell repertoires in COVID-19. Study-level background: Samples representing acute and convalescent COVID-19 were sourced from the United States, Italy and Spain.

Profiling relied on immunoSEQ multiplex PCR, and the TCRdb table lists in-frame clones only, not all of them. Here the sample spans about 260,000 clones, about 87% being singletons. CDR3 size: 11 residues. V was trimmed by 0 bases and J by 10 bases, leaving 7 bases between them. CDR1 and CDR2 from the germline V gene are GTSNPN and SVGIG (reference sequence). Sequencing was performed on peripheral blood. This sequence was found in a man between 60 and 75 years old who had recovered from COVID-19. The chain links TRBV30 to TRBJ2-1; D call uncertain. In DNA form, the CDR3 reads TGTGCCTGGAGTGTGAGGTGGGAGCAGTTCTTC. This sequence encodes CAWSVRWEQFF.